The sequence of this TCR beta chain was determined in a study of T cell clonality in common variable immunodeficiency. This clone came up many times. The CDR3 extends 3 residues past the end of the read, so its final part is completed from the germline J gene. This CDR3 region has 13 residues. Germline V lookup: CDR1 SGHNT, CDR2 YYREEE (reference sequence). The V gene end was trimmed by 5 bases and the J gene end by 5 bases; junction bases not matched to a gene: 6. TCRdb keeps only in-frame clones here, not all; method: immunoSEQ multiplex PCR. This repertoire lists 45,000 to 55,000 clones without singletons; roughly 5.3% sits in the top ten.

The origin of this receptor is a person between 18 and 70 years old in good health. Sample: peripheral blood mononuclear cells. The rearrangement links TRBV5-4 to TRBJ2-7, with 8 bases lining up with TRBD1. CDR3 sequence reads: CASSLDRGNEQYF. The sequenced part of the CDR3 DNA is TGTGCCAGCAGTCTCGACAGGGGCAACGAG.